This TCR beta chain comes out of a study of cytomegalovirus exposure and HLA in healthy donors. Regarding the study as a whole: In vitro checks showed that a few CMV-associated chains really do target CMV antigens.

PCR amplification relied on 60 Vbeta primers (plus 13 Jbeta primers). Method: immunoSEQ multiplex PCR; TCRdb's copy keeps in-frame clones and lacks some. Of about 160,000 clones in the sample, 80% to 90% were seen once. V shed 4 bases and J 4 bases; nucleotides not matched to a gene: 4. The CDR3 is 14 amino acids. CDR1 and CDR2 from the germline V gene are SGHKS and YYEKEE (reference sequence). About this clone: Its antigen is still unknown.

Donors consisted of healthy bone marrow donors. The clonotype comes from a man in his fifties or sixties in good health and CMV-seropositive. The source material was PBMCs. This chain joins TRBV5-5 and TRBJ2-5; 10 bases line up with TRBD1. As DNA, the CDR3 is TGTGCCAGCAGCGGGGACAGGGGAGGAGAGACCCAGTACTTC. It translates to CASSGDRGGETQYF.